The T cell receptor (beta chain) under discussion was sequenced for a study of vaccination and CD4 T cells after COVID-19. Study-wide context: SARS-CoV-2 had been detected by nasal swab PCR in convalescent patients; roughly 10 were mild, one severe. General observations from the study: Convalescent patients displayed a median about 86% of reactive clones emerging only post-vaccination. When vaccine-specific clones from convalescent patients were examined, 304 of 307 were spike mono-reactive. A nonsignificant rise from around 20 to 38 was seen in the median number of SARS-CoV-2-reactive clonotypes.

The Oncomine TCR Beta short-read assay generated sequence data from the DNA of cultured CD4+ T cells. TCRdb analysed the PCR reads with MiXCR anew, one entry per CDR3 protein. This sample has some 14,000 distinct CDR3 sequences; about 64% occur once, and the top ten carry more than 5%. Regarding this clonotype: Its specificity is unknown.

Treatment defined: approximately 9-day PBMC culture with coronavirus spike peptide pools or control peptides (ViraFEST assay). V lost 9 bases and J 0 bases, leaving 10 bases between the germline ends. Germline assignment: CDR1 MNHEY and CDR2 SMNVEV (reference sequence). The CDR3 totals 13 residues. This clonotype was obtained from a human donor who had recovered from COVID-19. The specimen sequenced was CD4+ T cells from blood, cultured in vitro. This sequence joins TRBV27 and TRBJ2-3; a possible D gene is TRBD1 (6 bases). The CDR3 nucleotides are TGTGCCAGTCATCAGGGGAGCACAGATACGCAGTATTTT. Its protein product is CASHQGSTDTQYF.